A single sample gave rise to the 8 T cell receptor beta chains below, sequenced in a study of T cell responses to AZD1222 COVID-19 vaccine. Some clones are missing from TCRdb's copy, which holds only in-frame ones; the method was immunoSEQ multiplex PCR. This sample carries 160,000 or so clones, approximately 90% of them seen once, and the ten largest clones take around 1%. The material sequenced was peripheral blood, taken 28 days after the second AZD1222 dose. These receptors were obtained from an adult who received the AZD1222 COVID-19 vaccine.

CDR3 sequence: CASSPLQGQSSYEQYF. The CDR3 DNA reads TGTGCCAGCTCACCCTTGCAAGGGCAAAGCTCCTACGAGCAGTACTTC. The rearrangement joins TRBV18 to TRBJ2-7; D not certain. The CDR3 runs to 16 residues. Trimming took 3 bases from V and 0 from J, leaving 15 bases between them. The germline V gene has CDR1 KGHSH and CDR2 LQKENI.

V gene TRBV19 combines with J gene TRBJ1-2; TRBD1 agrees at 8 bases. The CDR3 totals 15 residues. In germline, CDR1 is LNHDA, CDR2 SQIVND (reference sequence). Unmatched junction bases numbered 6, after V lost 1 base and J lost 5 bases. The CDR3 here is CASSIGPRGHYGYTF. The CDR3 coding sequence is TGTGCCAGTAGTATAGGCCCCAGGGGGCATTATGGCTACACCTTC.

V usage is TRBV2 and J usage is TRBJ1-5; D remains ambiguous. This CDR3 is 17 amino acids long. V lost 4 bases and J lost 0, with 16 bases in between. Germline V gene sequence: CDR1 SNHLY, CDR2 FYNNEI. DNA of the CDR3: TGTGCCAGCAGTGGTGGTCAGACCGTATATAGCAATCAGCCCCAGCATTTT. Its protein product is CASSGGQTVYSNQPQHF.

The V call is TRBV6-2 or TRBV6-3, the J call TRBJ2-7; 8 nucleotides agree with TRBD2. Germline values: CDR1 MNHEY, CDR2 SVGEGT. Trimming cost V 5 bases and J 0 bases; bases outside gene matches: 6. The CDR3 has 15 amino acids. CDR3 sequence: CASSDLAGSSYEQYF. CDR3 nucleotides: TGTGCCAGCAGTGACTTAGCGGGGAGCTCCTACGAGCAGTACTTC.

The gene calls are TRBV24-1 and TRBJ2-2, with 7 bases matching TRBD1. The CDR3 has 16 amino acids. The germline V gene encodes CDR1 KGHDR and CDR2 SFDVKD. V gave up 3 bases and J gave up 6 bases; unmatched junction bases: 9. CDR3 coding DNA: TGTGCCACCAGTGATCCTAGACAGGGTGTCGCCGGGGAGCTGTTTTTT. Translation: CATSDPRQGVAGELFF.

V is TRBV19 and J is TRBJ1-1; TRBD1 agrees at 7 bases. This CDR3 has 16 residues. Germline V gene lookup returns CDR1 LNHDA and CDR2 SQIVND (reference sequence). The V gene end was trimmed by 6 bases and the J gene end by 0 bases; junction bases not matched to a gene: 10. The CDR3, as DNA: TGTGCCAGTAGGCCCCGGGACAGAGTAATGAACACTGAAGCTTTCTTT. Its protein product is CASRPRDRVMNTEAFF.

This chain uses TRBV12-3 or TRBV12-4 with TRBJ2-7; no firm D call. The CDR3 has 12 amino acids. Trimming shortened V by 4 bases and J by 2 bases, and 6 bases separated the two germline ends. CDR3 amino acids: CASSSRAYEQYF. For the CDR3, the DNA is TGTGCCAGCAGTTCCCGTGCCTACGAGCAGTACTTC.

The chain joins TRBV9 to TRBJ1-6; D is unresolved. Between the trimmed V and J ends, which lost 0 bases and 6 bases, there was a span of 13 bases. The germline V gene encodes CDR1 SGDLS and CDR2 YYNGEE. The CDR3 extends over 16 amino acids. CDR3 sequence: CASSVGRRQTNSPLHF. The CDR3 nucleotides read TGTGCCAGCAGCGTAGGGAGGCGTCAGACTAATTCACCCCTCCACTTT.